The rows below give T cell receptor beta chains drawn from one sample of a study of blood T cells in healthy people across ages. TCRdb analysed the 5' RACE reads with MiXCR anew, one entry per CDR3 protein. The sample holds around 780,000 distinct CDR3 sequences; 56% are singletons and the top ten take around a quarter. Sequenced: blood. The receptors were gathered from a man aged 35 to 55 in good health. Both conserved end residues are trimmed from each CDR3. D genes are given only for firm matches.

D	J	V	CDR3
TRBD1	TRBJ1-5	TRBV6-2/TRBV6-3	ASSRSPDRGPNQPQH
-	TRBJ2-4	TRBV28	ASNPGGRIQY
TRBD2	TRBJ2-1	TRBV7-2	ASSVSGSIGSEQF
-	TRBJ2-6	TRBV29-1	SVEDISGANVLT
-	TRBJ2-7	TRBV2	ASSEASGARVQY
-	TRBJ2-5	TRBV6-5	ASSYAGEEY
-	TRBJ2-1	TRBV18	ASSPERAGAYNEQF
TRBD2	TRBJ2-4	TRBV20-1	SAGSERWTSGGIAKNIQY
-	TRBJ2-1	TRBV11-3	ASSLEEGPSEQF
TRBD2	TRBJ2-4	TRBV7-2	ASSLLRGVMNIQY
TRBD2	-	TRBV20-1	SANLVAGETQY
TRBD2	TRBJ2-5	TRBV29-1	SVDTGGRETQY
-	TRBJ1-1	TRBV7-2	ASSYQALNTEAF
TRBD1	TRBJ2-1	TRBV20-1	SASVAGQGYNEQF
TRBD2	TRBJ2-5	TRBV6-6	ASSSIAGVQETQY
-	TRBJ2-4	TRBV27	ASTVRGGQAKNIQY
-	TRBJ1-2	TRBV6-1	ASSAADSLYGYT
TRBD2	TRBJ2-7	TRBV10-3	AISGTTVSGPPYEQY
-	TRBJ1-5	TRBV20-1	SARQDDQPQH
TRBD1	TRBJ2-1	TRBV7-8	ASSVNRGSYNERY
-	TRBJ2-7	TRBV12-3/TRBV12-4	ASSLAIYEQY
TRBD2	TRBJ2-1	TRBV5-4	ASSPGLAGALYNEQF
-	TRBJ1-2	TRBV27	ASSFRENYGYT
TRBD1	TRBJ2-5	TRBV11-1	ASSLNEAGGETQY
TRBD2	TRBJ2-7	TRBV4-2	ASSPKTSGGSYEQY
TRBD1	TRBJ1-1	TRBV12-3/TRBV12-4	ASSPQGDTEAF
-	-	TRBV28	ASSPPAGGTYEQY
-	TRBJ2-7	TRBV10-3	AISETDYEQY
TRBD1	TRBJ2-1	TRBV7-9	ASSLGQGGTEQF
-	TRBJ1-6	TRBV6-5	ASSIARGNSPLH
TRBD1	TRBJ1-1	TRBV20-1	SGGTGGSEAF